Below, 20 T cell receptor beta chains from the same sample are listed, as sequenced in a study of blood T cell repertoires in COVID-19. Measured with immunoSEQ multiplex PCR; TCRdb has only the in-frame clones, and not every one. The data contain approximately 210,000 clones, 80% to 90% of them singletons. Sequencing was done on a sample of peripheral blood. Receptors were obtained from a middle-aged woman with active or convalescent COVID-19.

V gene TRBV7-9 combines with J gene TRBJ1-4; weak D call: TRBD1 (5 bases). Germline CDR1 and CDR2: SEHNR and FQNEAQ (reference sequence). The CDR3 runs 17 residues. Trimming stripped 3 bases from V and 0 bases from J, with 14 bases between. The CDR3 reads CASSFTSGGATNEKLFF. The CDR3 DNA sequence: TGTGCCAGCAGCTTTACATCTGGAGGGGCAACTAATGAAAAACTGTTTTTT.

DNA of the CDR3: TGTGCCAGCAGTGAAGCGCTTTGGTTTGTAGCGGGAAACACCGGGGAGCTGTTTTTT. Translation: CASSEALWFVAGNTGELFF. This chain uses TRBV6-1 with TRBJ2-2; 8 bases fit TRBD2. The germline V gene encodes CDR1 MNHNS and CDR2 SASEGT. CDR3 length equals 19 residues. J gave up 2 bases and V 0 bases, and 11 bases lay outside the gene matches.

The chain uses TRBV7-9 and TRBJ2-4; no definite D call. Per the germline V gene, CDR1 is SEHNR and CDR2 is FQNEAQ (reference sequence). The CDR3 is made up of 18 amino acids. V shed 6 bases and J shed 2 bases, with 23 bases lying between them. The DNA of the CDR3 is TGTGCCAGCAGTCCAACCCGGAGCCCGGTTATAACCAAAAACATTCAGTACTTC. Its protein product is CASSPTRSPVITKNIQYF.

The gene calls are TRBV5-1 and TRBJ2-6; D unclear. This CDR3 is built from 15 residues. Germline assignment: CDR1 SGHRS and CDR2 YFSETQ. Trimming took 0 bases from V and 0 from J, leaving 4 bases between them. The CDR3 DNA reads as TGCGCCAGCAGCTTGGGACACTCTGGGGCCAACGTCCTGACTTTC. It yields the protein CASSLGHSGANVLTF. Using reference TRBV5-1 and TRBJ2-6 for the parts outside the CDR3, the full variable domain is KAGVTQTPRYLIKTRGQQVTLSCSPISGHRSVSWYQQTPGQGLQFLFEYFSETQRNKGNFPGRFSGRQFSNSRSEMNVSTLELGDSALYLCASSLGHSGANVLTFGAGSRLTVL.

DNA for the CDR3: TGCGCCAGCAGCTCATCAGTCTCTGGGGCCAACGTCCTGACTTTC. Encoded protein: CASSSSVSGANVLTF. The J gene is TRBJ2-6, the V gene TRBV5-1; no clear D. The V gene's germline CDR1 is SGHRS and CDR2 YFSETQ. Trimming pared 3 bases from V and 0 bases from J, leaving 7 bases between. This CDR3 has 15 amino acids. Based on the CDR3 plus reference TRBV5-1 and TRBJ2-6, the full variable domain is KAGVTQTPRYLIKTRGQQVTLSCSPISGHRSVSWYQQTPGQGLQFLFEYFSETQRNKGNFPGRFSGRQFSNSRSEMNVSTLELGDSALYLCASSSSVSGANVLTFGAGSRLTVL.

A word on this clone: Mismatch with germline at one junction end may stem from a read error. The rearrangement joins TRBV7-7 to TRBJ2-2; 10 bases fit TRBD2. CDR1 and CDR2 (germline): SSHAT, FNYEAQ (reference sequence). The CDR3 spans 15 residues. The CDR3 sequence is CASTEREGNTGELFF. The DNA for the CDR3 is TGTGCTAGCACCGAGCGGGAGGGGAACACCGGGGAGCTGTTTTTT.

The rearrangement links TRBV5-8 to TRBJ1-1, with D perhaps TRBD1 (6 bases). Trimming removed 1 base at V and 5 bases at J, with 15 bases between. Germline V gene data show CDR1 as SGHTS and CDR2 as YDEGEE. This CDR3 is 15 amino acids long. The CDR3 spells CASSLYAVRGTEAFF. CDR3 sequence (DNA): TGTGCCAGCAGCTTGTATGCGGTGAGGGGGACTGAAGCTTTCTTT.

This clone has just a few counts. In DNA form, the CDR3 reads TGTGCCAGCCGGGGGGGAGGGAATCAGCCCCAGCATTTT. Translation: CASRGGGNQPQHF. The chain recombines TRBV12-3 or TRBV12-4 with TRBJ1-5; D is perhaps TRBD1 (5 bases). The CDR3 sequence is 13 residues long. The V and J ends lost 8 bases and 4 bases respectively, with 12 bases between them.

This clone was observed a few times. The chain combines TRBV6-2 or TRBV6-3 with TRBJ1-1; no clear D. V was trimmed by 6 bases and J by 0 bases, leaving 14 bases between them. The CDR3 contains 15 residues. In germline, CDR1 is MNHEY, CDR2 SVGEGT. For the CDR3, the DNA is TGTGCCAGCAGCCCGACGGCGGGCGTGAACACTGAAGCTTTCTTT. Encoded protein: CASSPTAGVNTEAFF.

This rearrangement joins TRBV19 to TRBJ2-7; 11 bases match TRBD2. This CDR3 spans 15 amino acids. The ends lost 2 bases at V and 2 bases at J; junction bases unmatched: 2. CDR1 is LNHDA and CDR2 is SQIVND in the germline V gene (reference sequence). Here the CDR3 DNA reads TGTGCCAGTAGTATAACTAGCGGGGGAACCTACGAGCAGTACTTC. Its translation is CASSITSGGTYEQYF.

The rearrangement joins TRBV5-1 to TRBJ2-3; 9 bases match TRBD1. CDR1 and CDR2 (germline): SGHRS, YFSETQ. The CDR3 spans 16 residues. After removal of 0 bases from V and 4 bases from J, the junction contained 6 bases not matched to a gene. DNA of the CDR3: TGCGCCAGCAGCTTGGCCAGCACAGGGGGCGCAGATACGCAGTATTTT. Translation: CASSLASTGGADTQYF.

J is TRBJ2-3 and V is TRBV3-1 (or the pseudogene TRBV3-2); D may be TRBD2 (7 bases). The CDR3 is 14 amino acids. Germline V CDR1 and CDR2: LGHDT, YNNKEL (reference sequence). Trimming pared 4 bases from V and 4 bases from J, leaving 12 bases between. CDR3 nucleotide sequence: TGTGCCAGCAGCCGGAAGGGGGGGGCAGATACGCAGTATTTT. It yields the protein CASSRKGGADTQYF.

The V call is TRBV5-6, the J call TRBJ2-5; 13 bases map to TRBD2. Per the germline V gene, CDR1 is SGHDT and CDR2 is YYEEEE. V shed 4 bases and J 2 bases; nucleotides not matched to a gene: 2. The CDR3 spans 15 residues. CDR3 sequence: CASSKLAGGQETQYF. DNA for the CDR3: TGTGCCAGCAGCAAACTAGCGGGGGGGCAAGAGACCCAGTACTTC.

The rearrangement joins TRBV9 to TRBJ2-3, with 7 bases matching TRBD2. CDR1 and CDR2 from the germline V gene are SGDLS and YYNGEE. This CDR3 comprises 16 residues. The J segment lost 1 base and the V segment lost 0 bases, leaving 5 bases of the junction unmatched. Written as DNA, the CDR3 is TGTGCCAGCAGCGTAGTGCGGGGGACGGGCACAGATACGCAGTATTTT. Its translation: CASSVVRGTGTDTQYF.

The CDR3 DNA follows: TGTGCCAGCAGTGACTACCGGGACAGTAACTATGGCTACACCTTC. It yields the protein CASSDYRDSNYGYTF. The chain joins TRBV6-2 or TRBV6-3 to TRBJ1-2, with TRBD1 matching 7 bases. Trimming took 5 bases from V and 1 from J; bases not matched to a gene: 7. CDR1 MNHEY and CDR2 SVGEGT come from the germline V gene. The CDR3 sequence is 15 residues long.

The V and J genes are TRBV9 and TRBJ2-7, with 9 bases aligning to TRBD1. In germline, CDR1 is SGDLS, CDR2 YYNGEE. The trim removed 3 bases at V and 3 bases at J, leaving 7 bases unmatched. The length of the CDR3 is 15 residues. The CDR3 DNA follows: TGTGCCAGCAGCGAGGGACAGGGAGTGGGCTACGAGCAGTACTTC. Protein: CASSEGQGVGYEQYF. Variable domain in full (rest from reference TRBV9 and TRBJ2-7): DSGVTQTPKHLITATGQRVTLRCSPRSGDLSVYWYQQSLDQGLQFLIQYYNGEERAKGNILERFSAQQFPDLHSELNLSSLELGDSALYFCASSEGQGVGYEQYFGPGTRLTVT.

The rearrangement joins TRBV7-9 to TRBJ2-4; possibly TRBD1 for D (5 bases). The CDR3 sequence is 17 residues long. Germline-derived CDR1 and CDR2 are SEHNR and FQNEAQ (reference sequence). Trimming stripped 4 bases from V and 4 bases from J, with 20 bases between. The CDR3 loop reads CASSSTVSAEDKNIQYF. DNA of the CDR3: TGTGCCAGCAGCTCGACAGTCTCAGCAGAAGATAAAAACATTCAGTACTTC.

V usage is TRBV6-5 and J usage is TRBJ2-7, with a tentative D call TRBD2 (6 bases). In germline, CDR1 is MNHEY, CDR2 SVGAGI. This CDR3 is 15 amino acids long. V was pared by 5 bases and J by 1 base, with 15 bases between. For the CDR3, the DNA is TGTGCCAGCAGTCTGGGGACTGCCGAATCCTACGAGCAGTACTTC. This codes for CASSLGTAESYEQYF.

This clone has only one observation. V is TRBV4-1 and J is TRBJ2-5; 7 bases agree with TRBD2. Per germline, CDR1 MGHRA and CDR2 YSYEKL. CDR3 length: 17 residues. With 2 bases clipped from V and 2 bases from J, the junction kept 11 bases outside the gene matches. The CDR3 DNA is TGCGCCAGCAGCCAAAGGCTGGGCGGGAGAGGGCAAGAGACCCAGTACTTC. Translation: CASSQRLGGRGQETQYF.

This clone appeared a single time. This chain uses TRBV27 with TRBJ2-4; possible D gene TRBD1, 6 bases. V was trimmed by 4 bases and J by 12 bases, leaving 13 bases between them. CDR1 is MNHEY, CDR2 SMNVEV, per germline (reference sequence). CDR3 size: 12 residues. In DNA, the CDR3 is TGTGCCAGCAGTTCCTCCGGGACAACTCAGTACTTC. It encodes CASSSSGTTQYF.